The rows below give T cell receptor beta chains drawn from one sample of a study of T-cell memory formation after mild COVID-19. Using its own MiXCR run on the 5' RACE reads, TCRdb lists one record per CDR3 protein. The top ten clones hold 1.4% of a sample with about 49,000 distinct CDR3 sequences, roughly 7% of them seen once. Source material: PBMCs or a T cell subset sorted from them (not recorded which). The receptors were sampled from a man aged 18 to 30 who had mild COVID-19 (a few samples of this study predate the infection). Cell type and time point are not known. Both conserved end residues are part of each CDR3. The D gene is left open where the match is weak. Expanded clones are given a class, and other clones once, few, many or no size at all.

J,D,size,V,CDR3,DNA
TRBJ2-4,TRBD1,many,TRBV5-1,CASSLRTGENIQYF,TGCGCCAGCAGCTTAAGGACAGGGGAAAACATTCAGTACTTC
TRBJ2-4,TRBD2,many,TRBV5-1,CASSLERGENIQYF,TGCGCCAGCAGCTTGGAGCGGGGCGAGAACATTCAGTACTTC
TRBJ2-7,TRBD2,-,TRBV7-3,CASSRRGDPKTDEQYF,TGTGCCAGCAGCCGTCGGGGGGACCCAAAGACCGACGAGCAGTACTTC
TRBJ2-3,TRBD1,-,TRBV4-1,CASSQKGAEDTQYF,TGCGCCAGCAGCCAGAAGGGGGCGGAAGATACGCAGTATTTT
TRBJ2-7,-,many,TRBV20-1,CSARDRDGEQYF,TGCAGTGCTAGAGACAGGGACGGCGAGCAGTACTTC
TRBJ2-1,-,few,TRBV5-1,CASSSGAYGPNEQFF,TGCGCCAGCAGCTCCGGGGCCTACGGTCCCAATGAGCAGTTCTTC
TRBJ2-7,-,-,TRBV20-1,CSAQKPRTTSYEQYF,TGCAGTGCTCAAAAACCGCGAACTACCTCCTACGAGCAGTACTTC
TRBJ2-1,-,-,TRBV14,CASSQYTGGSSSYNEQFF,TGTGCCAGCAGCCAATATACGGGCGGTTCGAGCTCCTACAATGAGCAGTTCTTC
TRBJ1-1,-,-,TRBV21-1,CASSPLIGQGTNTEAFF,TGTGCCAGCAGCCCCCTAATAGGACAGGGGACGAACACTGAAGCTTTCTTT
TRBJ1-1,-,many,TRBV4-1,CASSQDGRRNTEAFF,TGCGCCAGCAGCCAAGATGGGAGACGGAACACTGAAGCTTTCTTT
TRBJ2-3,TRBD2,few,TRBV10-3,CAITQAGMGADTQYF,TGTGCCATCACCCAAGCGGGGATGGGGGCAGATACGCAGTATTTT
TRBJ2-1,-,many,TRBV12-3/TRBV12-4,CASSHRVEYYNEQFF,TGTGCCAGCAGCCACAGGGTAGAGTACTACAATGAGCAGTTCTTC
TRBJ2-1,-,few,TRBV5-1,CASSLSQRSYNEQFF,TGCGCCAGCAGCTTGTCTCAAAGATCCTACAATGAGCAGTTCTTC
TRBJ1-6,TRBD1,-,TRBV5-1,CASSLAGQGSPLHF,TGCGCCAGCAGCTTGGCGGGACAGGGGTCACCCCTCCACTTT
TRBJ2-3,-,many,TRBV5-1,CASSLGVGDPRGRYF,TGCGCCAGCAGCTTGGGAGTCGGGGATCCCCGGGGCCGGTATTTT
TRBJ1-6,TRBD1,few,TRBV19,CASSIGQVDSPLHF,TGTGCCAGTAGTATTGGACAGGTGGATTCACCCCTCCACTTT
TRBJ1-4,-,-,TRBV28,CASSLLPGEEKLFF,TGTGCCAGCAGTTTATTGCCAGGGGAGGAAAAACTGTTTTTT
TRBJ1-5,TRBD1,few,TRBV19,CASSPRTGGSNQPQHF,TGTGCCAGTAGTCCCAGGACAGGGGGGAGCAATCAGCCCCAGCATTTT
TRBJ2-1,TRBD2,many,TRBV11-2,CASSLDYGGANEQFF,TGTGCCAGCAGCTTAGATTACGGGGGGGCTAATGAGCAGTTCTTC
TRBJ2-1,TRBD2,few,TRBV7-2,CASSLARAGGGEQFF,TGTGCCAGCAGCTTAGCGAGGGCGGGCGGGGGTGAGCAGTTCTTC
TRBJ2-1,-,few,TRBV7-8,CASSLVVPFQFF,TGTGCCAGCAGCTTAGTCGTCCCGTTTCAGTTCTTC
TRBJ2-3,TRBD2,many,TRBV7-2,CASSLAPLAGTDTQYF,TGTGCCAGCAGCTTAGCCCCTCTAGCGGGCACAGATACGCAGTATTTT
TRBJ1-1,-,few,TRBV12-3/TRBV12-4,CASSRQYEAFF,TGTGCCAGCAGTAGACAGTATGAAGCTTTCTTT
TRBJ1-5,-,-,TRBV7-9,CASSLVPPDQGPQHF,TGTGCCAGCAGCTTAGTTCCCCCGGACCAGGGACCCCAGCATTTT
TRBJ2-1,-,few,TRBV10-3,CAACGILDNEQFF,TGTGCCGCCTGCGGGATTCTGGATAATGAGCAGTTCTTC
TRBJ2-2,-,many,TRBV4-3,CASSQEGHRTLNTGELFF,TGCGCCAGCAGCCAAGAGGGACACCGCACCTTGAACACCGGGGAGCTGTTTTTT
TRBJ1-5,-,many,TRBV18,CASSQRGAVRQPQHF,TGTGCCAGCTCACAACGGGGGGCAGTTCGTCAGCCCCAGCATTTT
TRBJ2-3,TRBD2,-,TRBV3-1,CASSALAGGLVDTQYF,TGTGCCAGCAGCGCACTAGCGGGGGGGCTTGTAGATACGCAGTATTTT
TRBJ2-2,-,-,TRBV7-6,CASSLSRNTGELFF,TGTGCCAGCAGCTTAAGCCGAAACACCGGGGAGCTGTTTTTT
TRBJ2-1,TRBD2,-,TRBV11-2,CASRAGLRKLNEQFF,TGTGCCAGCAGAGCGGGGCTACGTAAACTCAATGAGCAGTTCTTC
TRBJ1-1,-,-,TRBV5-4,CASSSPDSMGAFF,TGTGCCAGCAGCTCCCCTGACAGTATGGGAGCTTTCTTT
TRBJ1-6,-,-,TRBV6-5,CATARTVYNSPLHF,TGTGCCACAGCCAGGACGGTCTATAATTCACCCCTCCACTTT
TRBJ2-3,-,-,TRBV5-5,CASSLRWKHTDTQYF,TGTGCCAGCAGCTTGCGTTGGAAACACACAGATACGCAGTATTTT
TRBJ1-2,-,-,TRBV20-1,CSAAQDYGYTF,TGCAGTGCGGCACAGGACTATGGCTACACCTTC
TRBJ1-1,-,-,TRBV7-2,CASSLVGGGNTEAFF,TGTGCCAGCAGCTTAGTCGGGGGAGGTAACACTGAAGCTTTCTTT
TRBJ1-1,-,-,TRBV5-1,CASSLPGVFTEAFF,TGCGCCAGCAGCTTACCAGGGGTGTTCACTGAAGCTTTCTTT
TRBJ1-2,-,-,TRBV7-8,CASSLQRTYGYTF,TGTGCCAGCAGCTTACAGCGCACCTATGGCTACACCTTC
TRBJ2-3,-,-,TRBV7-9,CASSLTSVTDTQYF,TGTGCCAGCAGCCTAACGAGCGTTACAGATACGCAGTATTTT
TRBJ2-3,-,-,TRBV18,CASSPAGGSTDTQYF,TGTGCCAGCTCACCCGCCGGGGGAAGCACAGATACGCAGTATTTT
TRBJ1-2,-,-,TRBV24-1,CATSDFTGKGYTF,TGTGCCACCAGTGATTTTACAGGGAAGGGCTACACCTTC
TRBJ2-5,TRBD2,many,TRBV12-3/TRBV12-4,CASSLSAGQETQYF,TGTGCCAGCAGTTTGTCAGCGGGGCAAGAGACCCAGTACTTC
TRBJ2-5,-,few,TRBV2,CASSEGGSWGAQETQYF,TGTGCCAGCAGTGAAGGGGGTTCTTGGGGAGCCCAAGAGACCCAGTACTTC
TRBJ2-3,-,few,TRBV14,CASSQVGSRSPFTSTDTQYF,TGTGCCAGCAGCCAAGTCGGTTCCAGGAGCCCGTTTACTAGCACAGATACGCAGTATTTT
TRBJ2-3,TRBD2,many,TRBV20-1,CSARDRRRGDDTQYF,TGCAGTGCTAGAGATAGACGACGGGGGGACGATACGCAGTATTTT
TRBJ2-3,-,many,TRBV20-1,CSAPPLGGATDTQYF,TGCAGTGCCCCCCCATTAGGGGGGGCCACAGATACGCAGTATTTT